This T cell receptor (beta chain) was obtained from a study of cytomegalovirus exposure and HLA in healthy donors (dated by TCRdb to about 2017). Broadly, across the study: An earlier analysis of several hundred of the donors reported 276 Gb of sequence data and some 110 million unique TCR beta sequences obtained from around 190 million T cells. The study was designed to test whether signatures of past pathogen exposure could be identified by cataloging public T cell receptors. To predict cytomegalovirus infection status, the study combined high-throughput TCR immunosequencing, statistical association of individual TCRs with disease status, and machine learning. Roughly 5 DR-DQ haplotypes were handled as single units for association and clustering, since linkage in the cohort was strong. To study patterns of TCR occurrence, a later analysis re-analyzed previously published TCR beta repertoires from 550 to 800 donors and added high-resolution HLA genotyping. Among 398 genotyped donors of the cohort, an average of approximately 240,000 unique TCR beta nucleotide sequences were sequenced per donor, around 20% of them non-productive. The number of donors typed differed by locus, with 629-630 for A, B, C, DRB1 and DQB1, roughly 520 for DQA1, over 600 for DPA1, and some 440 for DPB1. All discovery cohort repertoires had been generated on a single sequencing platform. To decide whether each TCR beta V gene segment behaved as functional or pseudogenic, an earlier analysis of some 600 of the donors relied on high-throughput TCR beta sequencing. Genome-wide SNP genotypes for about three fifths of the 666 donors were used in a later genetic analysis, which treated that subset as a discovery cohort. HLA typing included class I and class II loci at four-digit resolution. In the later analysis, no new phenotypic data were used to find candidate immune exposures; instead, reliance was placed on TCR beta sequences and their occurrence across donors. Alongside the repertoire data, information on donor age, sex, ethnicity and CMV serostatus was compiled. An early release covering roughly 600 HLA-typed donors comprised 300 to 350 gigabases of sequencing data and tens of millions of unique TCR sequences. In addition to the first cohort of 666 subjects, a separate validation cohort of around 110 different subjects was used. Among the roughly 400 genotyped donors, around 81% belonged to the genetic ancestry cluster associated with self-reported Caucasian donors. The study used immunosequencing to profile the T cell repertoires of around 600 subjects and linked those repertoires to cytomegalovirus serostatus. Findings and caveats that apply to the study as a whole: An earlier analysis of around 540 of the donors showed that most TCR beta V segments appeared in productive rearrangements either about 87% or about 30% of the time, which broadly matched IMGT annotations. Because counts were too low, approximately 18 rarely observed V segments, including chromosome 9 orphons, were excluded from the earlier analysis of 587 of the donors. A further reported finding was that TCR beta sequences accurately predicted the HLA-A and HLA-B alleles for most subjects in the first cohort. A later analysis associated approximately 17,000 TCR beta sequences with specific HLA alleles at a false discovery rate of 0.05. In a later analysis, TCR association rates were found to vary across HLA loci, with the most associated TCRs seen for DRB1 alleles and the fewest for HLA-C alleles. The presence/absence analyses assumed that sequencing depth was roughly uniform across donors, and that assumption may not be true. In a later analysis, HLA-associated TCR beta chains were found to be more clonally expanded and to have lower generation probabilities than equally common non-associated chains. Correlated functional status among segregating V segments might be attributable to linkage disequilibrium, but an unknown experimental factor could not be ruled out. A later genetic analysis associated a missense DCLRE1C variant with V-gene and J-gene trimming of TCR beta chains, and an independent cohort replicated the association. The classifier was reported to diagnose cytomegalovirus status with high specificity and sensitivity in both the original cohort and the validation cohort. A later analysis found that most CMV-associated TCR beta chains appeared HLA-restricted, with HLA associations seemingly driven largely by CMV exposure. Assigning TCR associations to individual alleles was difficult when HLA alleles, especially DR and DQ, strongly co-occurred. A few of the identified cytomegalovirus-associated TCR beta chains were confirmed in vitro to be specific for cytomegalovirus antigens. In this cohort, only TCR beta chains were sequenced, and detectable features were limited by the absence of alpha or paired-chain data. Compared with the roughly 700-donor mean, donors in an Asian-associated ancestry cluster had fewer N-insertions in productive TCRs, according to a later genetic analysis. A total of 164 TCR beta chains were listed by the study as associated with cytomegalovirus. In a later analysis, several top co-occurrence clusters were reported to appear linked to parvovirus B19, influenza, CMV and Epstein-Barr virus. A group of highly shared sequence variants was considered likely to be a technical artifact of the sequencing pipeline. Across donors, most TCR sequences were observed very rarely, whereas some public TCRs were present in many individuals. The authors suggested that the approach could potentially be generalized to other disease states and immunological phenotypes. Immune exposure information for the cohort was limited to CMV serostatus. Because HLA typing was missing for some donors at each locus, association tests included only the typed subset.

Receptor amplification or capture employed the immunoSEQ multiplex PCR assay. A mixture of 60 forward primers for TCR Vbeta segments and 13 reverse primers for TCR Jbeta segments was used in the multiplex PCR. The CDR3 region of rearranged TCR beta genes was amplified from genomic DNA by a multiplex PCR assay. Amplified TCR beta libraries were sequenced as 87-base-pair reads on the Illumina HiSeq System. The published analysis was carried out like this. A later analysis tallied roughly 80 million unique TCR beta chains across the 660 or so repertoires, and approximately 12 million of those chains were shared by two or more donors. A nearest-neighbor algorithm error-corrected the raw reads and collapsed the reads into unique sequences, merging closely related sequences to remove PCR and sequencing errors. CDR3 sequences were aligned to IMGT reference sequences to assign V, D and J gene segments. For a sequence to be retained, a match of at least six nucleotides was required to both a V gene segment and a J gene segment. A rearrangement counted as productive if the CDR3 had no stop codons and remained in frame with V and J, and every other rearrangement counted as non-productive. CDR3 was defined by IMGT convention, running from the second conserved V-encoded cysteine to the conserved J-encoded phenylalanine. The earlier analysis of some 600 of the donors excluded sequences that lacked an unambiguous match to a single V gene segment. In an earlier analysis of approximately 590 of the donors, a V segment was called functional when productive rearrangements were above 56.7%, and segregating when the standard deviation between donors exceeded 5%. A statistical classification framework was built for diagnosing cytomegalovirus status from the catalog of TCR beta chain sequences. In a later analysis, V and J genes were assigned by comparing TCR nucleotide sequences against IMGT/GENE-DB human TR gene sequences. A later analysis assigned CDR3 sequences and most-parsimonious VDJ recombination scenarios with the TCRdist pipeline. In a later analysis, each TCR beta chain was defined by its CDR3 amino acid sequence together with its V-gene family, and reads without a unique V-gene family were excluded. As a way to deal with suspected cross-contamination and a sequencing artifact, a later analysis dropped 640 or so nucleotide sequences that were highly shared and had low generation probability. In a later analysis, a clonal expansion index was calculated for each public chain from normalized within-repertoire ranks of inferred template counts. A later analysis computed generation probabilities with a VDJ recombination model fitted to out-of-frame rearrangements, and checked the results against IGoR. In a later analysis, hypergeometric tests were used to score TCR-TCR, TCR-HLA and TCR-CMV co-occurrence, with a repertoire-size bias correction applied to TCR pairs. A later analysis estimated false discovery rates by permuting HLA or CMV assignments 20 times. A later analysis grouped co-occurring TCRs with DBSCAN, adding TCRdist sequence similarity when clustering within HLA-allele-positive subsets. Repertoires with fewer than 30,000 or more than 120,000 public chains, plus five repertoires with anomalous nucleotide sharing, were excluded from co-occurrence clustering. Imported from immuneACCESS, the table was reduced by TCRdb to in-frame sequences with V and J called. These copies leave out some clones; in studies compared against another copy, an unresolved V gene accounts for under half, and the cause of the remainder is not known. Clone size and V and J calls were adopted from that table, with D and trimming inferred from the DNA. The sample records roughly 70,000 clones, roughly four fifths of which are singletons. The ten largest make up 5.5% to 7% of the sample.

In total, around 600 healthy bone marrow donors made up the cohort. Cohort members were all nominally healthy when sampled, although unrecorded immune exposures were likely present. The donor tested CMV seronegative and was one of the 352 seronegative cohort members. Every donor gave a peripheral blood sample, and the peripheral blood mononuclear cells from that sample were used for TCR beta sequencing. Genomic DNA extraction from the blood cell samples was performed with the Qiagen DNeasy Blood Extraction Kit. A remark on this clone: Its antigen has not been determined. No base quality values were provided; no much bigger clone lies one nucleotide off.

Sequenced material: PBMCs. The source of this sequence is a middle-aged man in good health and CMV-seronegative.

CDR3 region: CASSPKGDNLNTEAFF. The bases are TGCGCCAGCAGCCCAAAAGGGGACAATTTAAACACTGAAGCTTTCTTT. The rearrangement joined TRBV5-1 to TRBJ1-1, with TRBD1 as a weak D call on 6 bases. The germline V gene encodes CDR1 SGHRS and CDR2 YFSETQ. Between the V and J ends, shortened by 4 bases and 2 bases respectively, the junction contains 18 bases. From the cysteine through the phenylalanine, the CDR3 covers 16 amino acids. Only the CDR3 region is kept as DNA, spanning 48 bases read in frame from base 1.